This T cell receptor beta chain was documented in a study of spatial heterogeneity in lung cancer. Study findings and constraints: Tracking of tumor mutation counts was seen in expanded intratumoral alpha and beta TCR counts.

Time point indicated: sample taken at primary tumor resection. One entry per CDR3 protein results from TCRdb running MiXCR on the 5' RACE reads. The data show 9,000 to 9,500 distinct CDR3 sequences, around 6.3% seen once. In its sample, this clonotype is medium-sized. The antigen is not known. The sequenced sample was lung tumor tissue, obtained at surgery. The receptor was derived from a male donor with early-stage non-small cell lung cancer.

The DNA of the CDR3 is TGTGCCAGCAGCCTGACAGGGCCCTCGTCACCCCTCCACTTT. Encoded protein: CASSLTGPSSPLHF. The chain links TRBV9 to TRBJ1-6, with 7 bases identical to TRBD1. Germline CDR1 is SGDLS and CDR2 is YYNGEE. Unmatched junction bases numbered 8, after V lost 4 bases and J lost 10 bases. This CDR3 has 14 residues.